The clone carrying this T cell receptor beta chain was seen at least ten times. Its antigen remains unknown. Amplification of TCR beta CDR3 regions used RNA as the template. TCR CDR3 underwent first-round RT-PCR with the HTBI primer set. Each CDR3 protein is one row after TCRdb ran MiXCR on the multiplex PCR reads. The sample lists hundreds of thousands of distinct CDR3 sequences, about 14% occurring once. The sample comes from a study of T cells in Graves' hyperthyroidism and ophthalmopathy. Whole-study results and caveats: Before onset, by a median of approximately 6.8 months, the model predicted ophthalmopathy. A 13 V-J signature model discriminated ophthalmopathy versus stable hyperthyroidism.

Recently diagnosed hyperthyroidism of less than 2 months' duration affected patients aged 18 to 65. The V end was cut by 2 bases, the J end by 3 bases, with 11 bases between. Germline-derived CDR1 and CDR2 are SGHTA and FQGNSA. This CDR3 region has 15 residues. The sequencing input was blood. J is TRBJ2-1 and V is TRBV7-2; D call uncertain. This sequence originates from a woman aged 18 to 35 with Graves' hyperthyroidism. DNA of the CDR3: TGTGCCAGCAGCTTAAGCTCTCCAATCTACAATGAGCAGTTCTTC. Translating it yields CASSLSSPIYNEQFF.